This T cell receptor beta chain was captured by sequencing in a study of T cells after yellow fever vaccination. Study as a whole: Fractions with few cells were prepared using SMART-Seq v4 Ultra Low Input.

The CDR3 totals 16 residues. Germline CDR1 LGHNA, CDR2 YSLEER. Trimming removed 3 bases from V and 3 bases from J, with 17 bases in between. Overall study findings and caveats: Boosting was followed by the reappearance of most primary-vaccination clones (approximately 95% CD4, about 90% CD8). Clonotype sharing between CD4 and CD8 compartments was small.

They built TCR cDNA with 5'RACE template switching, a step that put in a universal primer site and UMIs. One entry per CDR3 protein results from TCRdb running MiXCR on the 5' RACE reads. The top ten clones hold around 15% of a sample with just under 600,000 distinct CDR3 sequences, approximately 15% of them seen once. Of note for this clonotype: Its antigen is currently unknown.

The source was PBMCs, collected on the day of the yellow fever booster vaccination. This sequence joins TRBV4-3 and TRBJ1-1; D remains unclear. The clonotype was recovered from a man aged 30 to 39 who received the YFV17D yellow fever vaccine. The CDR3 loop is CASSQRIGVVDTEAFF. The CDR3 region has the DNA TGCGCCAGCAGCCAGCGAATAGGTGTGGTTGACACTGAAGCTTTCTTT.